Presented here are 17 T cell receptor beta chains from one specimen sequenced in a study of Ad26.COV2.S vaccination and SARS-CoV-2 variants. Profiled with immunoSEQ multiplex PCR; TCRdb holds only in-frame clones, not every one. Of about 350,000 clones listed, approximately 90% are singletons. The sample here was peripheral blood, taken after recovery from COVID-19. The receptor set was obtained from a human donor who had recovered from COVID-19.

CDR3 sequence (DNA): TGTGCCACCAATAGAGCGGGGGGCTCTGGGGCCAACGTCCTGACTTTC. It yields the protein CATNRAGGSGANVLTF. The chain has TRBV7-9 and TRBJ2-6; 9 positions agree with TRBD2. V was clipped by 10 bases and J by 0 bases; unmatched bases: 7. Looked up from germline, CDR1 is SEHNR and CDR2 is FQNEAQ (reference sequence). The CDR3 runs to 16 residues.

The V call is TRBV29-1, the J call TRBJ2-7; 10 nucleotides agree with TRBD1. CDR3 length equals 13 residues. The germline gives CDR1 SQVTM, CDR2 ANQGSEA. V dropped 6 bases and J dropped 4; count of bases not matched to a gene: 6. CDR3 in DNA: TGCAGCGTACAGACAGGGGGCTGGTACGAGCAGTACTTC. Residues: CSVQTGGWYEQYF.

V is TRBV12-3 or TRBV12-4 and J is TRBJ1-1; D call uncertain. The CDR3 has 13 amino acids. V was shortened by 6 bases and J by 0 bases, with 8 bases between the two germline ends. CDR3 amino acids: CASSIKMNTEAFF. CDR3 nucleotides: TGTGCCAGCAGCATTAAGATGAACACTGAAGCTTTCTTT.

As DNA, the CDR3 is TGTGCCAGCAGCCGACGGACCTCTAATGAAAAACTGTTTTTT. The encoded protein is CASSRRTSNEKLFF. This sequence joins TRBV13 and TRBJ1-4, with D uncertain. The CDR3 has 14 amino acids. Germline V lookup: CDR1 PRHDT, CDR2 FYEKMQ (reference sequence). Trimming pared 5 bases from V and 3 bases from J, leaving 10 bases between.

V gene TRBV5-1 combines with J gene TRBJ1-4; no firm D call. The germline V gene has CDR1 SGHRS and CDR2 YFSETQ. The CDR3 sequence is 14 residues long. V dropped 0 bases and J dropped 7 bases, with 10 bases sitting between them. DNA for the CDR3: TGCGCCAGCAGCTTGGCCGGCCTGGGTGAAAAACTGTTTTTT. Translation gives CASSLAGLGEKLFF.

The chain is built from TRBV4-1 and TRBJ1-2; 8 bases map to TRBD1. V was pared by 1 base and J by 7 bases, with 5 bases of the junction left unmatched. The CDR3 runs to 14 residues. Germline V gene sequence: CDR1 MGHRA, CDR2 YSYEKL. CDR3 protein: CASSQGGTGVGYTF. CDR3 DNA: TGCGCCAGCAGCCAAGGGGGGACAGGAGTTGGCTACACCTTC.

V is TRBV5-1 and J is TRBJ1-1; no reliable D call. CDR3 size: 14 residues. Per germline, CDR1 SGHRS and CDR2 YFSETQ. The germline V and J ends were trimmed by 2 bases and 1 base, with 9 bases remaining between them. The CDR3 protein is CASSFEGGNTEAFF. The CDR3 DNA reads as TGCGCCAGCAGCTTCGAGGGAGGGAACACTGAAGCTTTCTTT.

The chain carries TRBV6-5 and TRBJ2-7; D is undetermined. CDR1 MNHEY and CDR2 SVGAGI come from the germline V gene. This CDR3 is built from 14 residues. V was cut by 2 bases and J by 0 bases, with 8 bases left in between. The CDR3 sequence is CASSYRVTSYEQYF. CDR3 DNA: TGTGCCAGCAGTTACAGGGTTACCTCCTACGAGCAGTACTTC.

The genes are TRBV5-1 and TRBJ2-2; 8 bases are a match to TRBD2. Germline CDR1 reads SGHRS; CDR2 reads YFSETQ. This CDR3 contains 16 residues. Trimming removed 0 bases from V and 7 bases from J; junction bases left unmatched: 8. CDR3 bases: TGCGCCAGCAGCTTGGAATACGGGGGGGCCGTCGGGGAGCTGTTTTTT. Amino acids: CASSLEYGGAVGELFF.

The chain joins TRBV11-1 to TRBJ2-1; TRBD1 aligns across 12 bases. The V segment lost 3 bases and the J segment 7 bases; nucleotides outside the gene matches: 4. CDR3 length equals 15 residues. CDR1 and CDR2 (germline): SGHAT, FQDESV (reference sequence). CDR3 amino acids: CASSFGTGGGNEQFF. CDR3 sequence (DNA): TGTGCCAGCAGCTTTGGGACAGGGGGCGGGAATGAGCAGTTCTTC.

V is TRBV28 and J is TRBJ2-3; D may be TRBD2 (6 bases). V gave up 6 bases and J gave up 2 bases, with 12 bases separating them. This CDR3 spans 14 amino acids. CDR1 is MDHEN and CDR2 is SYDVKM in the germline V gene. CDR3 bases: TGTGCCAGCAGAAAGCGGGCCCTCACAGATACGCAGTATTTT. This translates into CASRKRALTDTQYF.

The chain links TRBV7-8 to TRBJ2-5, with 13 bases lining up with TRBD2. Looked up from germline, CDR1 is SGHVS and CDR2 is FQNEAQ. The trim removed 5 bases at V and 5 bases at J, leaving 2 bases unmatched. This CDR3 is built from 14 residues. DNA of the CDR3: TGTGCCAGCAGCGAGGGACTAGCGGGGGAGACCCAGTACTTC. Protein product: CASSEGLAGETQYF. Full variable domain (rest looked up from reference TRBV7-8 and TRBJ2-5): GAGVSQSPRYKVAKRGQDVALRCDPISGHVSLFWYQQALGQGPEFLTYFQNEAQLDKSGLPSDRFFAERPEGSVSTLKIQRTQQEDSAVYLCASSEGLAGETQYFGPGTRLLVL.

The sample holds a few counts of this clone. This sequence joins TRBV10-1 and TRBJ1-2; the match to TRBD1 covers 7 bases. This CDR3 spans 13 amino acids. V lost 8 bases and J lost 2; bases outside the gene matches: 5. The germline gives CDR1 WNHNN, CDR2 SYGVQD (reference sequence). CDR3 residues: CASSPGQNYGYTF. DNA of the CDR3: TGCGCCAGCTCACCGGGACAGAACTATGGCTACACCTTC.

Only one count was recorded for this clone. CDR3 nucleotides: TGTGCCAGCAGACCAACTATGAACACCGGGGAGCTGTTTTTT. This sequence encodes CASRPTMNTGELFF. The V gene is TRBV25-1, the J gene TRBJ2-2; the D is unclear. Trimming took off 6 bases at V and 1 base at J, with 9 bases between the two ends. The germline CDR1 and CDR2 sequences are MGHDK and SYGVNS. The CDR3 loop spans 14 amino acids.

The chain recombines TRBV11-2 with TRBJ2-3; 8 bases map to TRBD2. In germline, CDR1 is SGHAT, CDR2 FQNNGV. The length of the CDR3 is 15 residues. J lost 2 bases, V lost 1 base, and 2 bases had no gene match. The CDR3 DNA reads as TGTGCCAGCAGCTTAGGCGGGGGGATCACAGATACGCAGTATTTT. It specifies CASSLGGGITDTQYF.

The genes are TRBV5-4 and TRBJ1-2, with D unclear. Germline assignment: CDR1 SGHNT and CDR2 YYREEE (reference sequence). This CDR3 region has 15 residues. Trimming stripped 0 bases from V and 4 bases from J, with 13 bases between. This CDR3 is CASSLASPLGYGYTF. The CDR3 nucleotides read TGTGCCAGCAGCTTGGCCTCCCCCCTTGGCTATGGCTACACCTTC.

This chain connects TRBV14 to TRBJ2-5; no firm D call. The ends were cut back, 1 base at V and 1 base at J, with 13 bases in the middle. The CDR3 length is 16 residues. Germline loops: CDR1 SGHDN, CDR2 FVKESK. CDR3 in amino acids: CASSQALGAIQETQYF. CDR3 nucleotides: TGTGCCAGCAGCCAAGCCCTCGGCGCGATCCAAGAGACCCAGTACTTC.